Each of the 4 T cell receptor beta chains below was sequenced from the same sample in a study of cytomegalovirus exposure and HLA in healthy donors. Use of 60 Vbeta and 13 Jbeta primers characterized the PCR. TCRdb's copy holds only in-frame clones and misses some; the assay was immunoSEQ multiplex PCR. The sample is made up of about 41,000 clones, and the top ten hold 6.2% of it. Sequences were obtained from PBMCs. These receptors originate from a man in his thirties or forties in good health and CMV-seronegative.

Note on this clone: Within the sample, other DNA sequences also encode this same CDR3. The genes are TRBV6-5 and TRBJ2-7; D is perhaps TRBD1 (5 bases). The CDR3 is 15 amino acids. Germline CDR1 and CDR2: MNHEY and SVGAGI. Trimming stripped 0 bases from V and 1 base from J, with 10 bases between. The CDR3 protein is CASSYSRQGSYEQYF. CDR3 bases: TGTGCCAGCAGTTACTCGAGGCAGGGTTCCTACGAGCAGTACTTC.

The rearrangement links TRBV28 to TRBJ2-7; D unclear. The germline V gene encodes CDR1 MDHEN and CDR2 SYDVKM. The CDR3 spans 14 residues. Trimming shortened V by 3 bases and J by 2 bases, and 11 bases separated the two germline ends. The CDR3 DNA follows: TGTGCCAGCAGTTTGTTCGGCACAGCCTACGAGCAGTACTTC. As protein: CASSLFGTAYEQYF.

V gene TRBV29-1 combines with J gene TRBJ2-5; 16 nucleotides match TRBD2. This CDR3 is built from 14 residues. The germline V gene encodes CDR1 SQVTM and CDR2 ANQGSEA. Trimming took 7 bases from V and 4 from J; bases not matched to a gene: 3. Here the CDR3 reads CSGGTSGGVETQYF. The CDR3 DNA is TGCAGCGGCGGGACTAGCGGGGGGGTAGAGACCCAGTACTTC.

This chain joins TRBV6-5 and TRBJ1-3; D remains ambiguous. V lost 3 bases to trimming and J lost 0 bases, with 9 bases between them. The CDR3 sequence is 15 residues long. Germline V gives CDR1 MNHEY, CDR2 SVGAGI. The CDR3 DNA follows: TGTGCCAGCAGTTATGGGGAGCTCTCTGGAAACACCATATATTTT. This codes for CASSYGELSGNTIYF.